The entry below describes one T cell receptor (beta chain). Its cognate antigen is unknown. The sample is drawn from a study of a mutant IDH1 vaccine in newly diagnosed glioma. Overall study context: Patients in the study were vaccinated eight times, receiving shots in weeks 1, 3, 5, 7, 11, 15, 19 and 23.

The sample's time point: week 11, during vaccination. Vaccine doses each comprised 300 ug of mutant IDH1 20-mer peptide, with topical imiquimod. CDR1 and CDR2 (germline): MNHNS, SASEGT. CDR3 length equals 16 residues. V lost 1 base, J lost 0 bases, and 10 bases lay in between. Data came from immunoSEQ multiplex PCR; TCRdb stores just in-frame clones and leaves some out. The sample lists roughly 120,000 clones; around four fifths were seen once. The material was PBMCs, obtained from a glioma patient whose treatment included an IDH1 peptide vaccine. The TCR was taken from a man aged 40-49 years with glioma. This chain uses TRBV6-1 with TRBJ2-1; D not resolved. The CDR3 nucleotides read TGTGCCAGCAGTGAAGAGGGCAGAGGCTCCTACAATGAGCAGTTCTTC. Amino acid sequence: CASSEEGRGSYNEQFF.